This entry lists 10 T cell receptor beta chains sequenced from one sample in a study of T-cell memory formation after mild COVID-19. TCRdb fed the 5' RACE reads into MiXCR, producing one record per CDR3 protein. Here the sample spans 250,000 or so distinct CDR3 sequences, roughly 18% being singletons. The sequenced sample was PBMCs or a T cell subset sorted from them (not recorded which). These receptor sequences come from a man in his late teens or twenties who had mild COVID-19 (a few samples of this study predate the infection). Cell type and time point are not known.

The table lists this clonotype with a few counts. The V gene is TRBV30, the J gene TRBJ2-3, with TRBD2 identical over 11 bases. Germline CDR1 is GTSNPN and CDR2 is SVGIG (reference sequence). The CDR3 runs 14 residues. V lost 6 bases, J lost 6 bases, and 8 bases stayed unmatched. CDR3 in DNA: TGTGCCTGCCGCATCACTAGCGGGGGCGATACGCAGTATTTT. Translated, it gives CACRITSGGDTQYF.

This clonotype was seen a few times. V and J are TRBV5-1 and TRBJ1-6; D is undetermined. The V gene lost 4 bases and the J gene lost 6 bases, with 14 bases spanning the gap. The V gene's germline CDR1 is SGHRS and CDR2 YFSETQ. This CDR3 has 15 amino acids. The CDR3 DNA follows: TGCGCCAGCAGCCCCACGCAGCCGGGTAATTCACCCCTCCACTTT. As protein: CASSPTQPGNSPLHF. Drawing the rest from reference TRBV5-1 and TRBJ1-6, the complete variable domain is KAGVTQTPRYLIKTRGQQVTLSCSPISGHRSVSWYQQTPGQGLQFLFEYFSETQRNKGNFPGRFSGRQFSNSRSEMNVSTLELGDSALYLCASSPTQPGNSPLHFGNGTRLTVT.

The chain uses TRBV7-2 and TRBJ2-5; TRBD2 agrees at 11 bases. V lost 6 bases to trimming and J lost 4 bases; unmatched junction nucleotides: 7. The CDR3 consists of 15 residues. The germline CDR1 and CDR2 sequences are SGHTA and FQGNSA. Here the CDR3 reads CASRPKLAGGETQYF. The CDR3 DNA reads TGTGCCAGCAGGCCTAAGCTAGCGGGGGGAGAGACCCAGTACTTC.

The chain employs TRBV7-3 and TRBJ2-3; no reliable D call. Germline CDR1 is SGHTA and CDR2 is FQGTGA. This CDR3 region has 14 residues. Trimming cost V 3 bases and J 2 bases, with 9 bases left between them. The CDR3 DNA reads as TGTGCCAGCAGCTTTGGCATAGTCACAGATACGCAGTATTTT. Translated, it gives CASSFGIVTDTQYF.

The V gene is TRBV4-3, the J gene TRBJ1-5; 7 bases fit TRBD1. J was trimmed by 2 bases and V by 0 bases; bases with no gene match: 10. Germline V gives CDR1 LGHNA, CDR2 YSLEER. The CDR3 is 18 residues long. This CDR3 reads CASSQEAGGGAGNQPQHF. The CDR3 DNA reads TGCGCCAGCAGCCAAGAGGCGGGAGGGGGCGCCGGCAATCAGCCCCAGCATTTT.

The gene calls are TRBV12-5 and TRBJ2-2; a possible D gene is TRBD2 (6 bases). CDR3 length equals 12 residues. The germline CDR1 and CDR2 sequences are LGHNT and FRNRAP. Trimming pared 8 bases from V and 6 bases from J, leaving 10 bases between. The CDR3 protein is CASFGGAGELFF. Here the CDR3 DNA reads TGTGCTAGTTTCGGGGGAGCCGGGGAGCTGTTTTTT.

The DNA of the CDR3 is TGTGCCAGCAGTTACTCGATTCCGTTGGGGGGCTACACCTTC. This gives the protein CASSYSIPLGGYTF. The chain has TRBV6-5 and TRBJ1-2; D unresolved. Trimming stripped 0 bases from V and 8 bases from J, with 13 bases between. There are 14 residues in the CDR3. Germline V CDR1 and CDR2: MNHEY, SVGAGI.

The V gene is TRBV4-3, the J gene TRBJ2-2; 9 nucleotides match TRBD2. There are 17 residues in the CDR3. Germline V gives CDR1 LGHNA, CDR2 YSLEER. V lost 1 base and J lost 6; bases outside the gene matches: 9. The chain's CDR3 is CASSQAWSGGNPGELFF. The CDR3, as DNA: TGCGCCAGCAGCCAAGCTTGGAGCGGGGGGAATCCCGGGGAGCTGTTTTTT.

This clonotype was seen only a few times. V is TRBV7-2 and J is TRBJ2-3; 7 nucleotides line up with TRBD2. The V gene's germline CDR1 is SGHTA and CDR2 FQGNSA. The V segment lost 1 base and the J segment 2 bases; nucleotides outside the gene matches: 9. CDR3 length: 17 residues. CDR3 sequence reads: CASSLGVGGTLTDTQYF. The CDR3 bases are TGTGCCAGCAGCTTAGGGGTCGGGGGGACCCTCACAGATACGCAGTATTTT. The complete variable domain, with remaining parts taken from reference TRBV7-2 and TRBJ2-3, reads GAGVSQSPSNKVTEKGKDVELRCDPISGHTALYWYRQSLGQGLEFLIYFQGNSAPDKSGLPSDRFSAERTGGSVSTLTIQRTQQEDSAVYLCASSLGVGGTLTDTQYFGPGTRLTVL.

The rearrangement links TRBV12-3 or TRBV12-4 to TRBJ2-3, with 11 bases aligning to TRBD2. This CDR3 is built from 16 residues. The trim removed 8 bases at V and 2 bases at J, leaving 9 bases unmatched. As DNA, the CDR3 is TGTGCCAGCGGTAGCCGGACTAGCGGGCTCACAGATACGCAGTATTTT. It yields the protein CASGSRTSGLTDTQYF.